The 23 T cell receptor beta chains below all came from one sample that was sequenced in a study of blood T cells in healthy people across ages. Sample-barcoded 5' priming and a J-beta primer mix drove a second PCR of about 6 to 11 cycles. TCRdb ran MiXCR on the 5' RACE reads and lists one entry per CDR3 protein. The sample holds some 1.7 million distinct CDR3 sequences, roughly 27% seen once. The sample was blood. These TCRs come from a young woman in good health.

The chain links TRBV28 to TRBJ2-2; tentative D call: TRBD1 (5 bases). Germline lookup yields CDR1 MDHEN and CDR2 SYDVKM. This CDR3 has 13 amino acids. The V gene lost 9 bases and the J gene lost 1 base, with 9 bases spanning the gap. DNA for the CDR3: TGTGCCAGTTTAGGACAGAACACCGGGGAGCTGTTTTTT. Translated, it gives CASLGQNTGELFF.

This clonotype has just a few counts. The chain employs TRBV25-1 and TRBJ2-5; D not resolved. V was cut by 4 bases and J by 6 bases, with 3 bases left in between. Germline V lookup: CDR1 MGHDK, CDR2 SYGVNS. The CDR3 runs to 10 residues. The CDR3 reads CASSGKTQYF. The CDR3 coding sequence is TGTGCCAGCAGTGGAAAGACCCAGTACTTC.

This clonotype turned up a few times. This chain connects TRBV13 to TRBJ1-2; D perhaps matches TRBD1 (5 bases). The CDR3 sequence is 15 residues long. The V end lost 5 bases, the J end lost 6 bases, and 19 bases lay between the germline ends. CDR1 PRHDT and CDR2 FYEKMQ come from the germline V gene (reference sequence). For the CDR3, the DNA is TGTGCCAGCAGCGAGAGACGGGGCAGTAAGGATGGCTACACCTTC. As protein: CASSERRGSKDGYTF.

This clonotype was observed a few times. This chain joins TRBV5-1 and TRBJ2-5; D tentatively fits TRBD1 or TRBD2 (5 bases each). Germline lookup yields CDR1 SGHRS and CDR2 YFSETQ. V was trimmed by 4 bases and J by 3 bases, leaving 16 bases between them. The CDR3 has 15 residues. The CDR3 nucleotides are TGCGCCAGCAGCGCGGACTCAAGAGGGGAAGAGACCCAGTACTTC. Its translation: CASSADSRGEETQYF.

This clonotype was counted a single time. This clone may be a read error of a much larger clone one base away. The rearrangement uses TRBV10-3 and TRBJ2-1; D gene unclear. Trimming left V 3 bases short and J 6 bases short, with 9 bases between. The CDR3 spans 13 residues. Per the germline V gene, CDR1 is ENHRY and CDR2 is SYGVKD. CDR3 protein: CAISDSPVNEQFF. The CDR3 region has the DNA TGTGCCATCAGTGACAGCCCGGTCAATGAGCAGTTCTTC.

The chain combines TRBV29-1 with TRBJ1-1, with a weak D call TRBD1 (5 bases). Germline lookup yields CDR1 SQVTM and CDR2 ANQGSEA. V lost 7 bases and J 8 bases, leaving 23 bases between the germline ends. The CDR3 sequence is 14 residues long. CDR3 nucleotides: TGCAGCGCCCTCCTCCTCCGGGACCCACCCGAAGCTTTCTTT. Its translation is CSALLLRDPPEAFF.

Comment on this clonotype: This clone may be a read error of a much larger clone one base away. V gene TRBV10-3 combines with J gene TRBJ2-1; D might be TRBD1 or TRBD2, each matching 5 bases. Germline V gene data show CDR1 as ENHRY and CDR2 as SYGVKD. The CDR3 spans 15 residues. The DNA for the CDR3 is TGTGCCATCAGAAGGGACGGAATCGGCTACAATGAGCGGTTCTTC. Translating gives CAIRRDGIGYNERFF.

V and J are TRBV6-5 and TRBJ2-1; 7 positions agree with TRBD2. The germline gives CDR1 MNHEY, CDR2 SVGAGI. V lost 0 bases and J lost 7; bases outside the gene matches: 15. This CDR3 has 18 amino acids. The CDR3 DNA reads TGTGCCAGCAGTTACTCGACTGGCCGCGGGAGACCGGGGAATGAGCAGTTCTTC. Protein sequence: CASSYSTGRGRPGNEQFF.

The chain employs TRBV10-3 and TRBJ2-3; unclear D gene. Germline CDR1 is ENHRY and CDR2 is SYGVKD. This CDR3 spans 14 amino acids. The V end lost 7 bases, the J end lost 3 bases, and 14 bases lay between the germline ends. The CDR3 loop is CAITADPRTDTQYF. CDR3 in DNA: TGTGCCATCACCGCGGACCCGAGGACAGATACGCAGTATTTT.

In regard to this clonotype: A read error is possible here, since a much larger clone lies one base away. As DNA, the CDR3 is TGTGCCAGCAGCTTAGCGGAATGGGTAGTAGGCAACAATGAGCAGTTCTTC. Translation gives CASSLAEWVVGNNEQFF. This sequence joins TRBV7-2 and TRBJ2-1; D not certain. V was pared by 0 bases and J by 5 bases, with 17 bases between. Looked up from germline, CDR1 is SGHTA and CDR2 is FQGNSA. The CDR3 totals 17 residues.

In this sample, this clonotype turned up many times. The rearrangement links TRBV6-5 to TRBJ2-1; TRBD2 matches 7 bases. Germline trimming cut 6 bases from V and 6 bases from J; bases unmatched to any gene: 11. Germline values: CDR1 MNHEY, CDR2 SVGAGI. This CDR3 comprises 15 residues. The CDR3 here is CASRDTSARLNEQFF. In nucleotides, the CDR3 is TGTGCCAGCAGGGATACTAGCGCCCGGCTCAATGAGCAGTTCTTC.

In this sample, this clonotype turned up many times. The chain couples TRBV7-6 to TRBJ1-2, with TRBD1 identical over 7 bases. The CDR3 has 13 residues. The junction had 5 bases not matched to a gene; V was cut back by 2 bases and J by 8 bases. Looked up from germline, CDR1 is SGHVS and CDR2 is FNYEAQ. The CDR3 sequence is CASSLTGEFGYTF. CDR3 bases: TGTGCCAGCAGCTTAACAGGGGAATTCGGCTACACCTTC.

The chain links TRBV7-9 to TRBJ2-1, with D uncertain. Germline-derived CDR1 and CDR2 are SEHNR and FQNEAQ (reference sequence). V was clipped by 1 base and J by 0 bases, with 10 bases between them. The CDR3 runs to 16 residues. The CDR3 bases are TGTGCCAGCAGCTTAGTTGCACCAAGCTCCTACAATGAGCAGTTCTTC. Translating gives CASSLVAPSSYNEQFF. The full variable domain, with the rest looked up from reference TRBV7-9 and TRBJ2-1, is DTGVSQNPRHKITKRGQNVTFRCDPISEHNRLYWYRQTLGQGPEFLTYFQNEAQLEKSRLLSDRFSAERPKGSFSTLEIQRTEQGDSAMYLCASSLVAPSSYNEQFFGPGTRLTVL.

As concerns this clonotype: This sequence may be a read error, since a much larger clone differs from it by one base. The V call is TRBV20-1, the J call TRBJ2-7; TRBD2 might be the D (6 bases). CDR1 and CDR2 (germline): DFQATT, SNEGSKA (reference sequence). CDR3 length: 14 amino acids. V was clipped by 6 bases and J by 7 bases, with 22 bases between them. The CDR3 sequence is CSAISGVFYNEQYF. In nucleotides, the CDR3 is TGCAGTGCAATTAGCGGCGTGTTTTACAATGAGCAGTACTTC.

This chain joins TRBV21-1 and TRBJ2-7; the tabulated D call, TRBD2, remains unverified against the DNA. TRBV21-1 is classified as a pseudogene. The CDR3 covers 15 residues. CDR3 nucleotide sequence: TGTGCCAGCAGCAACCCAGTGAGGAGGGAATTCGAGCAGTACTTC. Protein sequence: CASSNPVRREFEQYF.

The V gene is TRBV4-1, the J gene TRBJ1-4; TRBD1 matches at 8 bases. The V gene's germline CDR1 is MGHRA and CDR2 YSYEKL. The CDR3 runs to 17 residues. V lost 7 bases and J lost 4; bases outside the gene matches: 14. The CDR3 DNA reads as TGCGCCAGCACCCCAAGATCTACAGGGGGAGGTAATGAAAAACTGTTTTTT. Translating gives CASTPRSTGGGNEKLFF.

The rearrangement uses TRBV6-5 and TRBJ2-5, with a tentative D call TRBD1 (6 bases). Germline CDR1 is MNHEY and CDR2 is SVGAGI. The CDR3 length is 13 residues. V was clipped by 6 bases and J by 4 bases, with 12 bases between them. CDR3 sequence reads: CASRKIQGETQYF. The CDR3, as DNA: TGTGCCAGCAGGAAGATACAGGGAGAGACCCAGTACTTC.

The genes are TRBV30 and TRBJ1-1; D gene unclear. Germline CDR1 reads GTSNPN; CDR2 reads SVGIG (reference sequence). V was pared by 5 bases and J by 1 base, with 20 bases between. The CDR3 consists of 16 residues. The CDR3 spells CAWGAYGQKSNTEAFF. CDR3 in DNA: TGTGCCTGGGGAGCGTATGGGCAAAAATCGAACACTGAAGCTTTCTTT.

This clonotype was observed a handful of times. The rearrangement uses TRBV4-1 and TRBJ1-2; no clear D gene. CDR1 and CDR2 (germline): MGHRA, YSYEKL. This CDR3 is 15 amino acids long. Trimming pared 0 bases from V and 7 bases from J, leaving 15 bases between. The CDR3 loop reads CASSQDGGRVGGYTF. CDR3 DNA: TGCGCCAGCAGCCAAGATGGAGGGAGGGTGGGTGGCTACACCTTC.

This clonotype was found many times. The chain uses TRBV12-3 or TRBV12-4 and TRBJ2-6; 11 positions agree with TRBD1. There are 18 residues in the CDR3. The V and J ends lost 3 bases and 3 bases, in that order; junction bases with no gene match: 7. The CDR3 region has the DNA TGTGCCAGCAGTTTTGGCTTGGACAGGGGGCATGGGGCCAACGTCCTGACTTTC. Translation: CASSFGLDRGHGANVLTF.

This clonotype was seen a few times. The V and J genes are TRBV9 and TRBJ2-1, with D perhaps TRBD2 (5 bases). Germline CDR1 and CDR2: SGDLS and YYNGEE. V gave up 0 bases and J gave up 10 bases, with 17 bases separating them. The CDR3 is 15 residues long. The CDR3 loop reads CASSVDPSPLMEQFF. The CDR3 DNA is TGTGCCAGCAGCGTAGACCCTAGCCCTCTCATGGAGCAGTTCTTC.

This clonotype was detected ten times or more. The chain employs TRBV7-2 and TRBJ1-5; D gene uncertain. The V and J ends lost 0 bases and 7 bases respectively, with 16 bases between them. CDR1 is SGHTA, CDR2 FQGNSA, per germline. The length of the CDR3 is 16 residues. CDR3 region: CASSLAGLRVAQPQHF. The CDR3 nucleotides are TGTGCCAGCAGCTTAGCTGGTTTGAGGGTAGCCCAGCCCCAGCATTTT.

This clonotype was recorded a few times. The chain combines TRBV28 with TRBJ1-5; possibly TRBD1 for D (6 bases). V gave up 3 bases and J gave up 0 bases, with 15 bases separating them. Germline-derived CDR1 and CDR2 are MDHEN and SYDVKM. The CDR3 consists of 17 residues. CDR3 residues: CASSFGWTADSNQPQHF. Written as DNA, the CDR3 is TGTGCCAGCAGTTTTGGGTGGACAGCCGATAGCAATCAGCCCCAGCATTTT.